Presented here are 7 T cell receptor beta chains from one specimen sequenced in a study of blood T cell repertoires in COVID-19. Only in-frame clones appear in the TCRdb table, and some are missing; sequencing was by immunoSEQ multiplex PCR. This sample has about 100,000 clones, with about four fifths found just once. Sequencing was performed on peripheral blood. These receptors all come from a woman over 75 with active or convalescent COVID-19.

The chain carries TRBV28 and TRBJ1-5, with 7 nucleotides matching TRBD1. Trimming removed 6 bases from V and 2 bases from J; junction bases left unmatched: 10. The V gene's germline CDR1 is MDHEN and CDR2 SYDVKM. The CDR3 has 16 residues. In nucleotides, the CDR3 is TGTGCCAGCAGATCCAATCGACAGGGTGGCAATCAGCCCCAGCATTTT. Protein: CASRSNRQGGNQPQHF. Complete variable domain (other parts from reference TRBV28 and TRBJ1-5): DVKVTQSSRYLVKRTGEKVFLECVQDMDHENMFWYRQDPGLGLRLIYFSYDVKMKEKGDIPEGYSVSREKKERFSLILESASTNQTSMYLCASRSNRQGGNQPQHFGDGTRLSIL.

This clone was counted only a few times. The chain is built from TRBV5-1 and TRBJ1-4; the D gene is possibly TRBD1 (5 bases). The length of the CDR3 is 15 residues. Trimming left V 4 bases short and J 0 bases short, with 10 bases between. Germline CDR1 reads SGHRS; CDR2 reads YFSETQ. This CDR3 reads CASSATGATNEKLFF. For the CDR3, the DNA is TGCGCCAGCAGCGCTACAGGCGCAACTAATGAAAAACTGTTTTTT.

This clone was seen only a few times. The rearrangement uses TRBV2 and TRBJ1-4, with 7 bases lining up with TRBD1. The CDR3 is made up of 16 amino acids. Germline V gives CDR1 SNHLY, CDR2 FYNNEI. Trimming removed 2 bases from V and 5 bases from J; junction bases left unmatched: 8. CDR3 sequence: CASSEPIAGGNEKLFF. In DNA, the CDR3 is TGTGCCAGCAGTGAACCTATTGCAGGGGGAAATGAAAAACTGTTTTTT.

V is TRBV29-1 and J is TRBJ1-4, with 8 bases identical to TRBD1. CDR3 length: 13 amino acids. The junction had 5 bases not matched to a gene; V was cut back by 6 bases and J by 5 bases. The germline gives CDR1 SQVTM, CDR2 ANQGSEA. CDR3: CSVQQGANEKLFF. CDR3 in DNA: TGCAGCGTACAGCAGGGGGCGAATGAAAAACTGTTTTTT.

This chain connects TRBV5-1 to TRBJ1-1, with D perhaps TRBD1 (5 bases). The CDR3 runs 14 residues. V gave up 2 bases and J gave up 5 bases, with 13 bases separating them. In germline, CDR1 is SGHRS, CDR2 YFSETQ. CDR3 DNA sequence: TGCGCCAGCAGCTTAGAGGTCGGGGGGACTGAAGCTTTCTTT. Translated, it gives CASSLEVGGTEAFF.

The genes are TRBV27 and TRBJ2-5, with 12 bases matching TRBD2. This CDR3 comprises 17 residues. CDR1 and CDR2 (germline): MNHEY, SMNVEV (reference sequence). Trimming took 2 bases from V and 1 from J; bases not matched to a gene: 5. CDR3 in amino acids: CASSLLAGGMSQETQYF. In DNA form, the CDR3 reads TGTGCCAGCAGTTTACTAGCGGGGGGGATGAGCCAAGAGACCCAGTACTTC.

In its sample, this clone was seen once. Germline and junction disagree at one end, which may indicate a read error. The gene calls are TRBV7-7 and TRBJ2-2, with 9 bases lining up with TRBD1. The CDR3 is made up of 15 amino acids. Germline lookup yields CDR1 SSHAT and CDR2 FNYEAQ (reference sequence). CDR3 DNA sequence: TGTGCTAGCAGTCAGGACAGGGGCGGCACCGGGGAGCTGTTTTTT. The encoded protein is CASSQDRGGTGELFF.